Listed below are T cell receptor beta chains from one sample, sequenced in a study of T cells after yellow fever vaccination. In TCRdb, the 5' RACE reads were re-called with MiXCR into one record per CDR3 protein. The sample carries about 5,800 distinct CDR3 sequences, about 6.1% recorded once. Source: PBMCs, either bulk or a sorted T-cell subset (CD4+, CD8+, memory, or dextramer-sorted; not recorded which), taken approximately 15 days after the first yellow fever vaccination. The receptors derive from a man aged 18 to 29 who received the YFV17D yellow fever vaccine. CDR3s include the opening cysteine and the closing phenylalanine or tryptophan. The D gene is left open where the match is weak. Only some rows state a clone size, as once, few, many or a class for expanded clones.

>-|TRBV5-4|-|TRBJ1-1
CASSLAGPLTEAFF
TGTGCCAGCAGCTTGGCGGGGCCCCTCACTGAAGCTTTCTTT
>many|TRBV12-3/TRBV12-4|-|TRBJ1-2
CASSLPGAGINYGYTF
TGTGCCAGCAGTCTCCCGGGGGCAGGGATTAATTATGGCTACACCTTC
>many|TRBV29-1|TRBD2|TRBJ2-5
CSVERAGGGETQYF
TGCAGCGTTGAACGAGCGGGGGGAGGAGAGACCCAGTACTTC
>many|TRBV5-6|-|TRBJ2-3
CASSLETDTQYF
TGTGCCAGCAGCTTGGAGACAGATACGCAGTATTTT
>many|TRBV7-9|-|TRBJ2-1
CATSASLPDEQFF
TGTGCCACCAGTGCTAGCCTGCCCGATGAGCAGTTCTTC
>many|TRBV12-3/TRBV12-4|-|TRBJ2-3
CASSPMRADTQYF
TGTGCCAGCAGCCCAATGAGGGCAGATACGCAGTATTTT
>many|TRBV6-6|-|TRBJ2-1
CAGRGGPYNEQFF
TGTGCCGGGAGGGGGGGCCCCTACAATGAGCAGTTCTTC
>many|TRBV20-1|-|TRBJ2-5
CSAREGAKETQYF
TGCAGTGCTAGAGAGGGGGCCAAAGAGACCCAGTACTTC
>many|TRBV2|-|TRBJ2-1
CASGLEGYSYNEQFF
TGTGCCAGCGGATTAGAAGGGTACTCCTACAATGAGCAGTTCTTC
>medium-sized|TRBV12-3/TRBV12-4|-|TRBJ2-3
CASSLGQGGTDTQYF
TGTGCCAGCAGCCTCGGGCAGGGCGGCACAGATACGCAGTATTTT